These T cell receptor beta chains were read from a single sample in a study of blood T cell repertoires in COVID-19. Sequenced by immunoSEQ multiplex PCR; TCRdb stores in-frame clones only, minus some. The sample records 250,000 to 350,000 clones, approximately 84% being singletons. Material for sequencing was peripheral blood. The receptors stem from a human donor with COVID-19, enrolled during active disease. The donor label of this sample is uncertain. Each CDR3 is given with its conserved first and last residue. Each record gives: V gene, clone size, J gene, D gene, CDR3 DNA, CDR3 protein. D genes are given only for firm matches. Some rows have no size entry. The others give once, few or many, or a class for an expanded clone.

>TRBV2|.|TRBJ2-2|TRBD1
TGTGCCAGCAGCAGCAGGGGGCTCGACACCGGGGAGCTGTTTTTT
CASSSRGLDTGELFF
>TRBV27|.|TRBJ2-1|.
TGTGCCAGCAGTCTAACGGGGTACAATGAGCAGTTCTTC
CASSLTGYNEQFF
>TRBV7-9|.|TRBJ2-5|TRBD1
TGTGCCAGCAGCTACATGGGACAGCTCCAAGAGACCCAGTACTTC
CASSYMGQLQETQYF
>TRBV7-8|.|TRBJ2-2|TRBD2
TGTGCCAGCAGCTTGGGGAGCGGGAGGGCGGTCGGGGAGCTGTTTTTT
CASSLGSGRAVGELFF
>TRBV6-6|.|TRBJ2-1|TRBD2
TGTGCCAGCAGACCCACTAGCGGGGGCGAGCAGTTCTTC
CASRPTSGGEQFF
>TRBV19|.|TRBJ1-5|TRBD1
TGTGCCAGTTACCGTCAGGGGGCTTATGAGCCCCAGCATTTT
CASYRQGAYEPQHF
>TRBV5-1|.|TRBJ1-5|TRBD1
TGCGCCAGCAGCTTGACAGGGGAGTTCAATCAGCCCCAGCATTTT
CASSLTGEFNQPQHF
>TRBV27|.|TRBJ2-2|TRBD1
TGTGCCAGCAGTTTAAGGGACAGGGGAGGGTGGGAGCTGTTTTTT
CASSLRDRGGWELFF
>TRBV3-1/TRBV3-2|.|TRBJ2-1|TRBD2
TGTGCCAGCAAACTAGCGGGAGGACCAAGCTCCTACAATGAGCAGTTCTTC
CASKLAGGPSSYNEQFF
>TRBV9|few|TRBJ2-1|.
TGTGCCAGCAGCGTAGAAAGGTGGACTTACAATGAGCAGTTCTTC
CASSVERWTYNEQFF
>TRBV28|.|TRBJ1-1|.
TGTGCCAGCAGTCTGTCCCGGGGGGGGACTGAAGCTTTCTTT
CASSLSRGGTEAFF
>TRBV3-1/TRBV3-2|.|TRBJ1-1|.
TGTGCCAGCAGCCGAGTAGGAGGCACTGAAGCTTTCTTT
CASSRVGGTEAFF
>TRBV27|.|TRBJ2-7|.
TGTGCCAGTTCCGGGACAGCGGGCTACGAGCAGTACTTC
CASSGTAGYEQYF
>TRBV28|.|TRBJ2-4|.
TGTGCCAGCAGTCCCCCGAGAGACATTCAGTACTTC
CASSPPRDIQYF
>TRBV19|few|TRBJ1-5|.
TGTGCCAGTAGTATCCAGGGGTCATACAATAGCAATCAGCCCCAGCATTTT
CASSIQGSYNSNQPQHF
>TRBV6-5|once|TRBJ1-5|.
TGTGCCATCGGGACCCGGGGGGATCAGCCCCAGCATTTT
CAIGTRGDQPQHF
>TRBV3-1/TRBV3-2|.|TRBJ2-5|TRBD2
TGTGCCAGCAGGCAATACCCGGGACTAGCGGGAGGGCGCGGGGGTGAGACCCAGTACTTC
CASRQYPGLAGGRGGETQYF
>TRBV7-2|.|TRBJ2-5|.
TGTGCCAGCAGCTTGGCCCGCCCACAAGAGACCCAGTACTTC
CASSLARPQETQYF
>TRBV30|.|TRBJ2-2|.
TGTGCCTGGGGGGGACTTACAAACACCGGGGAGCTGTTTTTT
CAWGGLTNTGELFF
>TRBV6-5|.|TRBJ1-1|TRBD1
TGTGCCAGCAGTAAGACAGGGGTAATCCATGCTGAAGCTTTCTTT
CASSKTGVIHAEAFF
>TRBV5-1|.|TRBJ2-3|.
TGCGCCAGCAGCTTGGTCCGGGACTTAGAGGGGTCAGATACGCAGTATTTT
CASSLVRDLEGSDTQYF
>TRBV2|.|TRBJ2-7|TRBD2
TGTGCCAGCAGTGAGCGGACTAGCGCGAGCTACGAGCAGTACTTC
CASSERTSASYEQYF
>TRBV11-2|.|TRBJ2-5|TRBD2
TGTGCCAGCAGTCCGGTTAAGCTAGCGGGAGGGGAGACCCAGTACTTC
CASSPVKLAGGETQYF
>TRBV6-5|.|TRBJ1-4|TRBD1
TGTGCCAGCCGAACAGGGGATGCAACTAATGAAAAACTGTTTTTT
CASRTGDATNEKLFF
>TRBV3-1/TRBV3-2|.|TRBJ2-7|.
TGTGCCAGCAGCCTCGGACTCCGGGCCGACCGCGAGCAGTACTTC
CASSLGLRADREQYF
>TRBV6-5|.|TRBJ1-3|.
TGTGCCAGCAGTTACTCTACAGGGCCGGCTGGAAACACCATATATTTT
CASSYSTGPAGNTIYF
>TRBV18|.|TRBJ2-7|TRBD1
TGTGCCAGCTCACTGGACAGGGGGCAGTCCTACGAGCAGTACTTC
CASSLDRGQSYEQYF
>TRBV7-2|.|TRBJ1-6|TRBD1
TGTGCCAGCAGCTTGCCGGACAGGAATTCACCCCTCCACTTT
CASSLPDRNSPLHF
>TRBV19|.|TRBJ1-3|.
TGTGCCAGTAGTGACAGAGCAAAACCCCCTGGAAACACCATATATTTT
CASSDRAKPPGNTIYF
>TRBV30|.|TRBJ1-2|.
TGTGCCTGGAGTGAGTACAGGGCTAGTGGCTACACCTTC
CAWSEYRASGYTF
>TRBV21-1|once|TRBJ1-1|.
TGTGCCAGCAAAAAAGGACAGGGAGAACGGGACACTGAAGCTTTCTTT
CASKKGQGERDTEAFF
>TRBV2|.|TRBJ2-5|TRBD2
TGTGCCAGCAGTTTAAGACTAGCGGGAGCAGAGACCCAGTACTTC
CASSLRLAGAETQYF
>TRBV11-2|.|TRBJ2-1|TRBD2
TGTGCCAGCAGCGGCGGGAGGGCCCTGGAGCAGTTCTTC
CASSGGRALEQFF
>TRBV6-2/TRBV6-3|.|TRBJ1-4|TRBD1
TGTGCCAGCAGTCCCCGGACAGGGGATGAAAAACTGTTTTTT
CASSPRTGDEKLFF
>TRBV19|many|TRBJ1-4|TRBD1
TGTGCCAGTAGTAATCGCAGGGGGGCTAATGAAAAACTGTTTTTT
CASSNRRGANEKLFF
>TRBV3-1/TRBV3-2|.|TRBJ2-5|TRBD2
TGTGCCAGCAGCCCTCTGACTAGCGGAGGCGCGGGGGGTCCAGGGACCCAGTACTTC
CASSPLTSGGAGGPGTQYF
>TRBV19|.|TRBJ1-2|.
TGTGCCAGTACCCAACAGTTGAGGGACTATGGCTACACCTTC
CASTQQLRDYGYTF